Here is one T cell receptor (beta chain) with its context. Its antigen is as yet unknown. Generated by immunoSEQ multiplex PCR, the TCRdb table keeps only in-frame clones and is missing some. The data contain roughly 120,000 clones, 75% to 90% of them singletons. This sample is drawn from a study of T cell responses to AZD1222 COVID-19 vaccine. Whole-study results and caveats: Mostly white British, mostly female donors; authors suggested clonal diversity may be underestimated. Repertoires in all cases were sampled only once the peak T cell response had passed. The study found Spike-specific TCR breadth and depth rose after two AZD1222 doses.

CDR1 and CDR2 from the germline V gene are DFQATT and SNEGSKA (reference sequence). Deletions cut 5 bases from V and 2 bases from J, with 3 bases between. CDR3 length: 10 amino acids. The receptor comes from an adult in good health. V and J are TRBV20-1 and TRBJ1-2; D is unclear. The sample consisted of peripheral blood, taken on day 0 of MenACWY control vaccination. CDR3 protein: CSAPNYGYTF. The CDR3, as DNA: TGCAGTGCTCCAAACTATGGCTACACCTTC.